The clone carrying this TCR beta chain was found a few times. This sample is drawn from a study of read filtering for tumor transcriptome and immune sequencing. Study context: Per sample, TCR-region reads ranged about 4.05 to 10.27 million by IR-seq, roughly 85 to 1273 by RNA-seq.

The CDR3 spans 14 residues. CDR1 LNHDA and CDR2 SQIVND come from the germline V gene (reference sequence). V lost 6 bases to trimming and J lost 11 bases, with 19 bases between them. From roughly 390 ng of RNA, a library with molecular barcoded alpha/delta and beta/gamma adaptors was made. TCRdb re-called the reads through MiXCR, storing one row per CDR3 protein. The table shows 75,000 to 95,000 distinct CDR3 sequences, with 9% to 15% occurring only once. This chain joins TRBV19 and TRBJ2-2; D could derive from TRBD1 or TRBD2 (5 bases each). The sequencing sample was made of a population of CD138-negative cells sorted from bone marrow. The sequence was obtained from a donor at least 40 years old with multiple myeloma. CDR3 in DNA: TGTGCCAGTAGGCAACCCGAGGAGGACAACGAGCTGTTTTTT. This sequence encodes CASRQPEEDNELFF.